This TCR beta chain was identified in a study of blood T cell repertoires in COVID-19. Clones were sequenced by immunoSEQ multiplex PCR, and TCRdb holds only the in-frame ones, with some missing. This sample yields around 250,000 clones, of which about 82% are seen a single time; 8.5% to 9.5% belongs to the top ten. The V and J ends lost 4 bases and 3 bases, in that order; junction bases with no gene match: 9. The CDR3 has 15 residues. The germline CDR1 and CDR2 sequences are MNHEY and SMNVEV (reference sequence). Clinical history as reported by participants underpinned cohort assignment. This clonotype originated in a woman aged 50 to 60 with acute COVID-19. Material: PBMCs or T cells enriched from blood (not recorded which). This chain joins TRBV27 and TRBJ2-7, with TRBD1 matching over 7 bases. CDR3 DNA sequence: TGTGCCAGCAGTTACCCGGGACAGAATGTCTACGAGCAGTACTTC. It yields the protein CASSYPGQNVYEQYF.